The 32 T cell receptor beta chains in this list originate from one sample, sequenced in a study of blood T cell repertoires in COVID-19. TCRdb's copy holds only in-frame clones and misses some; the assay was immunoSEQ multiplex PCR. In the table there are 250,000 to 350,000 clones, roughly 80% of which are singletons. Source material: peripheral blood. The receptor source for this set is a human donor with COVID-19, enrolled during active disease. The donor label of this sample is uncertain.

The chain recombines TRBV6-2 or TRBV6-3 with TRBJ1-6, with D unclear. V lost 6 bases to trimming and J lost 8 bases, with 8 bases between them. In germline, CDR1 is MNHEY, CDR2 SVGEGT. CDR3 length: 12 residues. CDR3 in DNA: TGTGCCAGCAGCGCACGGGATTCACCCCTCCACTTT. Protein product: CASSARDSPLHF.

The J gene is TRBJ2-1, the V gene TRBV9; 8 bases align to TRBD2. Germline CDR1 and CDR2: SGDLS and YYNGEE. The CDR3 contains 15 residues. Trimming cost V 3 bases and J 7 bases; bases outside gene matches: 9. CDR3 sequence: CASSGSGVLGNEQFF. The CDR3 bases are TGTGCCAGCAGCGGTAGCGGGGTTCTAGGGAATGAGCAGTTCTTC. The full variable domain, completed using reference TRBV9 and TRBJ2-1, is DSGVTQTPKHLITATGQRVTLRCSPRSGDLSVYWYQQSLDQGLQFLIQYYNGEERAKGNILERFSAQQFPDLHSELNLSSLELGDSALYFCASSGSGVLGNEQFFGPGTRLTVL.

The chain employs TRBV6-2 or TRBV6-3 and TRBJ2-6; D is unresolved. Trimming shortened V by 2 bases and J by 0 bases, and 11 bases separated the two germline ends. CDR1 is MNHEY and CDR2 is SVGEGT in the germline V gene. The CDR3 is 17 residues long. DNA of the CDR3: TGTGCCAGCAGTTACCCGGCCAGGAACTCTGGGGCCAACGTCCTGACTTTC. Its protein product is CASSYPARNSGANVLTF.

This rearrangement joins TRBV11-2 to TRBJ1-1, with D possibly matching TRBD1 (6 bases). V lost 5 bases to trimming and J lost 3 bases, with 10 bases between them. Germline V gene data show CDR1 as SGHAT and CDR2 as FQNNGV. The CDR3 is made up of 13 amino acids. DNA of the CDR3: TGTGCCAGCAGCCTTACAGGGTACACTGAAGCTTTCTTT. As protein: CASSLTGYTEAFF. Drawing the rest from reference TRBV11-2 and TRBJ1-1, the complete variable domain is EAGVAQSPRYKIIEKRQSVAFWCNPISGHATLYWYQQILGQGPKLLIQFQNNGVVDDSQLPKDRFSAERLKGVDSTLKIQPAKLEDSAVYLCASSLTGYTEAFFGQGTRLTVV.

The chain is built from TRBV5-6 and TRBJ2-5; the D gene is possibly TRBD2 (6 bases). The CDR3 is 14 residues long. Germline loops: CDR1 SGHDT, CDR2 YYEEEE. V was trimmed by 0 bases and J by 4 bases, leaving 10 bases between them. The CDR3 DNA reads TGTGCCAGCAGCTTGGGGCTAGCGTTAGAGACCCAGTACTTC. Its translation: CASSLGLALETQYF.

This clone has a single count. The CDR3 region has the DNA TGTGCCACCAGCACCAGACACTCTGAACTGTTTTTT. It is translated as CATSTRHSELFF. This rearrangement joins TRBV15 to TRBJ1-4; D call uncertain. The V gene's germline CDR1 is LNHNV and CDR2 YYDKDF (reference sequence). The V end lost 4 bases, the J end lost 12 bases, and 12 bases lay between the germline ends. This CDR3 contains 12 residues.

The V and J genes are TRBV15 and TRBJ2-1; 10 nucleotides match TRBD1. Germline CDR1 LNHNV, CDR2 YYDKDF (reference sequence). After removal of 0 bases from V and 9 bases from J, the junction contained 8 bases not matched to a gene. This CDR3 contains 16 residues. CDR3 region: CATSREGTGVSGEQFF. CDR3 nucleotide sequence: TGTGCCACCAGCAGAGAAGGGACAGGGGTCTCGGGTGAGCAGTTCTTC.

The rearrangement uses TRBV7-8 and TRBJ1-1, with 7 nucleotides matching TRBD1. CDR1 and CDR2 (germline): SGHVS, FQNEAQ. This CDR3 is 15 amino acids long. After removal of 7 bases from V and 0 bases from J, the junction contained 8 bases not matched to a gene. The DNA of the CDR3 is TGTGCCAGCACACCAGGGGGAATATTGAACACTGAAGCTTTCTTT. Encoded protein: CASTPGGILNTEAFF.

The J gene is TRBJ2-7, the V gene TRBV5-1; 8 bases agree with TRBD1. Germline CDR1 is SGHRS and CDR2 is YFSETQ. The length of the CDR3 is 14 residues. Unmatched junction bases numbered 9, after V lost 3 bases and J lost 7 bases. The CDR3 loop reads CASSSGQVGEEQYF. DNA for the CDR3: TGCGCCAGCAGCTCGGGACAGGTAGGAGAGGAGCAGTACTTC.

This chain joins TRBV6-5 and TRBJ1-1; 7 bases are a match to TRBD1. V lost 8 bases, J lost 4 bases, and 10 bases stayed unmatched. Germline CDR1 and CDR2: MNHEY and SVGAGI. The CDR3 is made up of 14 amino acids. DNA for the CDR3: TGTGCCAGCTCCTCGACAGGGATAAGCACTGAAGCTTTCTTT. Protein sequence: CASSSTGISTEAFF.

V usage is TRBV2 and J usage is TRBJ2-3, with 11 bases lining up with TRBD2. In germline, CDR1 is SNHLY, CDR2 FYNNEI. The CDR3 spans 15 residues. J lost 7 bases, V lost 4 bases, and 7 bases had no gene match. The CDR3 nucleotides are TGTGCCAGCAGTGCCCCGACTAGCGGGATCAATACGCAGTATTTT. Translation gives CASSAPTSGINTQYF.

The CDR3 here is CASSLFRGGNNEQFF. The CDR3, as DNA: TGTGCCAGCAGCTTGTTCCGCGGGGGAAACAATGAGCAGTTCTTC. The gene calls are TRBV5-4 and TRBJ2-1; TRBD2 matches at 7 bases. CDR1 is SGHNT, CDR2 YYREEE, per germline (reference sequence). CDR3 size: 15 residues. After removal of 1 base from V and 5 bases from J, the junction contained 6 bases not matched to a gene.

A few counts support this clone. The chain joins TRBV5-1 to TRBJ2-5; 7 bases line up with TRBD1. V was clipped by 2 bases and J by 2 bases; unmatched bases: 0. Germline CDR1 is SGHRS and CDR2 is YFSETQ. This CDR3 contains 13 residues. CDR3 region: CASSLQGQETQYF. In nucleotides, the CDR3 is TGCGCCAGCAGCTTACAGGGGCAAGAGACCCAGTACTTC.

The J gene is TRBJ1-6, the V gene TRBV9, with a weak D call TRBD1 (6 bases). The germline V gene has CDR1 SGDLS and CDR2 YYNGEE. The V end was cut by 3 bases, the J end by 8 bases, with 12 bases between. The CDR3 consists of 14 residues. In DNA form, the CDR3 reads TGTGCCAGCAGCGAAACAGGGTGGCATTCACCCCTCCACTTT. It is translated as CASSETGWHSPLHF.

This clone was counted a single time. This chain uses TRBV3-1 (or the pseudogene TRBV3-2) with TRBJ2-5; TRBD2 matches at 10 bases. The V gene's germline CDR1 is LGHDT and CDR2 YNNKEL (reference sequence). The CDR3 has 15 amino acids. The V and J ends lost 1 base and 4 bases, in that order; junction bases with no gene match: 3. In DNA, the CDR3 is TGTGCCAGCAGCCAAGGAGCGGGAGGGGGAGAGACCCAGTACTTC. Its translation: CASSQGAGGGETQYF.

V gene TRBV2 combines with J gene TRBJ2-7; 12 bases are shared with TRBD2. The CDR3 consists of 17 residues. CDR1 SNHLY and CDR2 FYNNEI come from the germline V gene. With V trimmed by 2 bases and J by 5 bases, 10 bases remained unmatched. The CDR3 is CASSESLAGGPSHEQYF. CDR3 nucleotides: TGTGCCAGCAGTGAAAGCCTAGCGGGAGGGCCCAGCCACGAGCAGTACTTC.

This clone appeared once. The chain uses TRBV7-3 and TRBJ2-5; unclear D gene. From germline, CDR1 is SGHTA and CDR2 FQGTGA. CDR3 size: 13 residues. The V end lost 2 bases, the J end lost 2 bases, and 6 bases lay between the germline ends. The CDR3 DNA follows: TGTGCCAGCAGCTTAGAACTACAAGAGACCCAGTACTTC. Its translation: CASSLELQETQYF.

This rearrangement joins TRBV7-8 to TRBJ2-3; D perhaps matches TRBD1 (6 bases). V was shortened by 1 base and J by 4 bases, with 30 bases between the two germline ends. This CDR3 is built from 21 residues. Germline V gene data show CDR1 as SGHVS and CDR2 as FQNEAQ. The CDR3 protein is CASSLDRDVRTSLGGSDTQYF. As DNA, the CDR3 is TGTGCCAGCAGCTTAGATAGGGATGTGCGGACAAGTTTAGGGGGTTCAGATACGCAGTATTTT.

The rearrangement joins TRBV27 to TRBJ1-2; 7 bases map to TRBD1. CDR3 length: 13 residues. CDR1 and CDR2 from the germline V gene are MNHEY and SMNVEV (reference sequence). The V segment lost 3 bases and the J segment 14 bases; nucleotides outside the gene matches: 12. The chain's CDR3 is CASSFSQGSPTTF. Here the CDR3 DNA reads TGTGCCAGCAGTTTCTCACAGGGGTCGCCTACTACCTTC.

The V gene is TRBV4-3, the J gene TRBJ2-1, with 9 bases matching TRBD2. Germline V gives CDR1 LGHNA, CDR2 YSLEER. The CDR3 loop spans 15 amino acids. V was pared by 6 bases and J by 1 base, with 4 bases of the junction left unmatched. CDR3 nucleotides: TGCGCCAGCAGTGTGCGGGAGGGTTCCTACAATGAGCAGTTCTTC. The encoded protein is CASSVREGSYNEQFF.

This chain links TRBV19 with TRBJ2-2; 8 bases fit TRBD1. Germline V gene data show CDR1 as LNHDA and CDR2 as SQIVND (reference sequence). There are 19 residues in the CDR3. Trimming at V came to 6 bases and at J to 7 bases, leaving 22 bases not matched to a gene. CDR3 amino acids: CASRAPIYRGVLYDGELFF. The CDR3 region has the DNA TGTGCCAGTAGGGCCCCAATCTACAGGGGGGTCCTTTATGACGGGGAGCTGTTTTTT.

This clone showed up just once. The chain links TRBV28 to TRBJ1-2, with 8 bases fitting TRBD1. V gave up 6 bases and J gave up 3 bases; unmatched junction bases: 6. The CDR3 is 14 amino acids. Germline loops: CDR1 MDHEN, CDR2 SYDVKM. This CDR3 reads CASRGWTGHYGYTF. The CDR3 DNA is TGTGCCAGCAGGGGTTGGACAGGGCACTATGGCTACACCTTC.

A few counts support this clone. The genes are TRBV7-9 and TRBJ2-5; 8 nucleotides agree with TRBD1. The CDR3 is 13 residues long. After removal of 3 bases from V and 5 bases from J, the junction contained 2 bases not matched to a gene. Germline-derived CDR1 and CDR2 are SEHNR and FQNEAQ (reference sequence). The CDR3 spells CASSLDRDETQYF. As DNA, the CDR3 is TGTGCCAGCAGCTTGGACAGGGACGAGACCCAGTACTTC.

The chain employs TRBV7-3 and TRBJ2-5; a possible D gene is TRBD2 (6 bases). This CDR3 is 15 amino acids long. From germline, CDR1 is SGHTA and CDR2 FQGTGA. The ends were cut back, 5 bases at V and 1 base at J, with 14 bases in the middle. CDR3 in amino acids: CASSPTGTAQETQYF. In nucleotides, the CDR3 is TGTGCCAGCAGCCCCACCGGGACTGCCCAAGAGACCCAGTACTTC.

This rearrangement joins TRBV10-1 to TRBJ2-5, with D possibly matching TRBD1 (6 bases). With 5 bases removed from V and 2 bases from J, the gap between germline ends came to 21 bases. This CDR3 is built from 17 residues. Germline V lookup: CDR1 WNHNN, CDR2 SYGVQD (reference sequence). CDR3 loop: CASSPWPLNDRQETQYF. CDR3 coding DNA: TGCGCCAGCAGTCCCTGGCCCTTGAATGACAGGCAAGAGACCCAGTACTTC.

With respect to this clone: Additional DNA sequences in this sample encode the identical CDR3. The chain uses TRBV28 and TRBJ1-5; D uncertain. Germline CDR1 MDHEN, CDR2 SYDVKM. V was shortened by 2 bases and J by 3 bases, with 8 bases between the two germline ends. The CDR3 sequence is 14 residues long. The CDR3: CASSLGQDNQPQHF. In DNA, the CDR3 is TGTGCCAGCAGTTTAGGGCAGGACAATCAGCCCCAGCATTTT. The full variable domain, completed using reference TRBV28 and TRBJ1-5, is DVKVTQSSRYLVKRTGEKVFLECVQDMDHENMFWYRQDPGLGLRLIYFSYDVKMKEKGDIPEGYSVSREKKERFSLILESASTNQTSMYLCASSLGQDNQPQHFGDGTRLSIL.

V and J are TRBV10-3 and TRBJ1-5; D unresolved. Trimming stripped 2 bases from V and 5 bases from J, with 7 bases between. The CDR3 runs 13 residues. Per the germline V gene, CDR1 is ENHRY and CDR2 is SYGVKD. Here the CDR3 DNA reads TGTGCCATCAGTGAGACGGTTGATCAGCCCCAGCATTTT. Protein sequence: CAISETVDQPQHF.

The chain combines TRBV9 with TRBJ2-2, with a weak D call TRBD1 (6 bases). V lost 0 bases and J 6 bases, leaving 18 bases between the germline ends. This CDR3 contains 17 residues. Germline-derived CDR1 and CDR2 are SGDLS and YYNGEE. CDR3 amino acids: CASSVAPQGIAAGELFF. The CDR3 DNA follows: TGTGCCAGCAGCGTAGCCCCCCAGGGGATAGCCGCCGGGGAGCTGTTTTTT.

The rearrangement joins TRBV18 to TRBJ2-7, with 9 nucleotides matching TRBD2. This CDR3 is 16 amino acids long. The germline CDR1 and CDR2 sequences are KGHSH and LQKENI. The V gene end was trimmed by 3 bases and the J gene end by 0 bases; junction bases not matched to a gene: 6. The CDR3 sequence: CASSPTLAGPSYEQYF. CDR3 in DNA: TGTGCCAGCTCACCGACTCTAGCGGGACCCTCCTACGAGCAGTACTTC.

The J gene is TRBJ2-6, the V gene TRBV29-1, with a tentative D call TRBD2 (5 bases). V was clipped by 7 bases and J by 1 base, with 8 bases between them. CDR1 and CDR2 (germline): SQVTM, ANQGSEA. This CDR3 is 13 amino acids long. This chain's CDR3 is CSASGSGANVLTF. In nucleotides, the CDR3 is TGCAGCGCTTCGGGATCTGGGGCCAACGTCCTGACTTTC.

The chain employs TRBV11-2 and TRBJ2-1; TRBD2 is a possible D gene (6 bases). V lost 1 base to trimming and J lost 1 base, with 17 bases between them. CDR1 and CDR2 (germline): SGHAT, FQNNGV. The CDR3 covers 18 residues. This CDR3 reads CASSLARDSIGSYNEQFF. CDR3 bases: TGTGCCAGCAGCTTAGCCCGGGACTCGATAGGGTCCTACAATGAGCAGTTCTTC.

V gene TRBV11-2 combines with J gene TRBJ2-1; 9 bases are shared with TRBD2. This CDR3 region has 16 residues. Germline assignment: CDR1 SGHAT and CDR2 FQNNGV. V dropped 2 bases and J dropped 7; count of bases not matched to a gene: 9. The CDR3 protein is CASSLIRGRGPNEQFF. CDR3 DNA sequence: TGTGCCAGCAGCTTAATCCGCGGGAGGGGGCCGAATGAGCAGTTCTTC.